This record concerns one T cell receptor (beta chain) sequence. Its antigen is unknown. Per-base quality was not reported, and no clone a single base away is much larger than it. The data derive from a study of blood T cell repertoires in COVID-19 (dated by TCRdb to the early 2020s). Study-wide context: Collaborator samples came from the United States, Italy and Spain and covered acute and convalescent phases of COVID-19. The dataset comprised deeply sampled blood TCRbeta repertoires from subjects exposed to, actively infected with, or recovered from COVID-19. Samples came from the ongoing ImmuneRACE study (first 160 participants) plus 1,254 subjects from 6 global collaborators. The material from the prospective study consisted of cDNA or gDNA derived from T cells, B-cell-depleted T cells, or PBMCs. The repertoires were made available in a free public database intended to serve as a resource for research on the immune response to SARS-CoV-2. Sample metadata almost always included a de-identified subject ID, COVID-19 status, age in years and sex. Where available, HLA class I and class II types were taken from metadata supplied by the sample provider and were not determined by assay-based typing. Study-wide findings and limitations: The quantity of clinical and demographic metadata differed by source and by participant and was supplied without curation.

Each collaborating institution followed its own protocols to collect whole blood in K2EDTA tubes. For TCRbeta analysis, collaborators shipped samples as frozen whole blood, isolated PBMCs, or DNA extracted from either of those sample types. Unmatched junction bases come to 14, with V trimmed by 0 bases and J by 4 bases. The germline V gene provides CDR1 SGDLS and CDR2 YYNGEE. The CDR3 contains 19 residues, cysteine and phenylalanine counted. Only the CDR3 DNA is retained, 57 bases long and in frame from the first base. TCRbeta CDR3 regions were amplified from genomic DNA using the immunoSEQ Assay, a bias-controlled multiplex PCR. In the source study's methods: The number of nucleated cells in each sample was estimated from the amplification of reference gene primers within the assay. To quantify the absolute abundance of each unique TCRbeta CDR3 rearrangement, sequence reads were collapsed and filtered. For each sample, productive Simpson clonality was calculated as the square root of Simpson's diversity index over productive rearrangements. In TCRdb, the immuneACCESS table is reduced to in-frame sequences with V and J assigned. These tables do not hold every clone; where another copy was compared, an unresolved V gene accounts for under half, and the others remain unexplained. That table is the source of V, J and clone size, and D and trimming were worked out from the DNA. The sample data list 200,000 or so clones, and about nine tenths of these were observed just once. The ten largest clones add up to 1.5% to 2% of the sample.

Specimen: peripheral blood. The sequence was collected from a man between 65 and 79 years old with acute or convalescent COVID-19. The chain links TRBV9 with TRBJ2-3; TRBD2 matches 10 bases in the middle. The CDR3 reads as follows: CASSVVGSSGRGGPDTQYF. The nucleotide sequence reads TGTGCCAGCAGCGTAGTGGGGTCTAGCGGGAGAGGGGGCCCAGATACGCAGTATTTT. With the rest looked up from the reference TRBV9 and TRBJ2-3 genes rather than sequenced, the full variable domain is DSGVTQTPKHLITATGQRVTLRCSPRSGDLSVYWYQQSLDQGLQFLIQYYNGEERAKGNILERFSAQQFPDLHSELNLSSLELGDSALYFCASSVVGSSGRGGPDTQYFGPGTRLTVL.